A single sample is the source of the 20 T cell receptor beta chains below, sequenced in a study of CD8 T cells in Susac syndrome. Reverse transcription of 0.5 to 1 ug RNA was performed with random hexamers. In TCRdb, the immunoSEQ multiplex PCR reads were re-called with MiXCR into one record per CDR3 protein. The sample consists of some 300,000 distinct CDR3 sequences, 89% of them appearing once. The sequencing sample was made of CD8+ T cells from PBMCs. These receptor sequences come from a human donor with multiple sclerosis.

V gene TRBV7-3 combines with J gene TRBJ2-2; TRBD1 or TRBD2 may be the D gene (5 bases each). Trimming took 7 bases from V and 6 from J, leaving 18 bases between them. Germline V gives CDR1 SGHTA, CDR2 FQGTGA. This CDR3 is 15 amino acids long. The DNA for the CDR3 is TGTGCCAGCACCTCCCTTTTGGGGGAACCCGGGGAGCTGTTTTTT. Amino acids: CASTSLLGEPGELFF.

The count of this clonotype is one. This chain links TRBV30 with TRBJ2-7, with no clear D. This CDR3 is 12 amino acids long. V gave up 4 bases and J gave up 0 bases, with 7 bases separating them. The germline gives CDR1 GTSNPN, CDR2 SVGIG (reference sequence). The CDR3, as DNA: TGTGCCTGGACAGGCAGCTCCTACGAGCAGTACTTC. This encodes CAWTGSSYEQYF. Drawing the rest from reference TRBV30 and TRBJ2-7, the complete variable domain is SQTIHQWPATLVQPVGSPLSLECTVEGTSNPNLYWYRQAAGRGLQLLFYSVGIGQISSEVPQNLSASRPQDRQFILSSKKLLLSDSGFYLCAWTGSSYEQYFGPGTRLTVT.

The chain recombines TRBV19 with TRBJ2-2; 10 nucleotides line up with TRBD2. V shed 2 bases and J 6 bases; nucleotides not matched to a gene: 9. CDR1 is LNHDA, CDR2 SQIVND, per germline (reference sequence). The length of the CDR3 is 17 residues. The CDR3, as DNA: TGTGCCAGTAGTATACCTAGCGGGAGTAGGTACGCCGGGGAGCTGTTTTTT. It codes for CASSIPSGSRYAGELFF.

CDR3: CASSLLRWGQLSYEQYF. Here the CDR3 DNA reads TGTGCCAGCAGCTTATTACGTTGGGGACAACTCTCCTACGAGCAGTACTTC. The V gene is TRBV7-8, the J gene TRBJ2-7; D may be TRBD1 (6 bases). The CDR3 contains 17 residues. The germline gives CDR1 SGHVS, CDR2 FQNEAQ. V was clipped by 2 bases and J by 0 bases, with 17 bases between them. Based on the CDR3 plus reference TRBV7-8 and TRBJ2-7, the full variable domain is GAGVSQSPRYKVAKRGQDVALRCDPISGHVSLFWYQQALGQGPEFLTYFQNEAQLDKSGLPSDRFFAERPEGSVSTLKIQRTQQEDSAVYLCASSLLRWGQLSYEQYFGPGTRLTVT.

J is TRBJ2-7 and V is TRBV16, with D hard to call. This CDR3 contains 15 residues. The germline V gene has CDR1 KGHSY and CDR2 FQNENV. V lost 3 bases to trimming and J lost 2 bases, with 14 bases between them. CDR3 sequence: CASSQAAGGTYEQYF. The CDR3 nucleotides read TGTGCCAGCAGCCAGGCGGCAGGTGGAACCTACGAGCAGTACTTC.

The chain couples TRBV30 to TRBJ2-4; D remains unclear. Trimming stripped 3 bases from V and 10 bases from J, with 16 bases between. This CDR3 spans 13 amino acids. Germline V lookup: CDR1 GTSNPN, CDR2 SVGIG (reference sequence). CDR3 residues: CAWSPSLTRIQYF. The CDR3 DNA sequence: TGTGCCTGGAGCCCGTCCCTTACCCGTATTCAGTACTTC.

V gene TRBV11-1 combines with J gene TRBJ2-2; the match to TRBD2 covers 14 bases. The CDR3 loop spans 20 amino acids. CDR1 is SGHAT and CDR2 is FQDESV in the germline V gene (reference sequence). With V trimmed by 4 bases and J by 1 base, 11 bases remained unmatched. The CDR3 is CASSSPNLGLAGGNTGELFF. As DNA, the CDR3 is TGTGCCAGCAGCTCGCCCAATTTAGGACTAGCGGGAGGGAACACCGGGGAGCTGTTTTTT.

The chain links TRBV11-1 to TRBJ2-1; 7 bases align to TRBD2. This CDR3 has 15 amino acids. Germline-derived CDR1 and CDR2 are SGHAT and FQDESV (reference sequence). V lost 5 bases and J lost 4; bases outside the gene matches: 8. The CDR3 DNA sequence: TGTGCCAGCAGCAAGTTGGGGGGGAGGTACAATGAGCAGTTCTTC. Its translation: CASSKLGGRYNEQFF.

The rearrangement links TRBV12-3 or TRBV12-4 to TRBJ2-5; D is unclear. Trimming left V 5 bases short and J 4 bases short, with 8 bases between. The CDR3 loop spans 12 amino acids. CDR3 nucleotide sequence: TGTGCCAGCAGTACCTCACTAGAGACCCAGTACTTC. Translating it yields CASSTSLETQYF.

In the case of this clonotype: The junction does not match germline at one end; this may be a read error. V is TRBV3-1 and J is TRBJ1-2, with a possible D match to TRBD1 (5 bases). Per the germline V gene, CDR1 is LGHDT and CDR2 is YNNKEL (reference sequence). The CDR3 consists of 15 residues. CDR3 in amino acids: CASNQETEGTYGYTF. Written as DNA, the CDR3 is TGTGCCAGCAACCAAGAGACAGAGGGCACATATGGCTACACCTTC.

The CDR3 loop is CASSPEVEQFF. CDR3 DNA: TGTGCCAGCAGTCCCGAGGTCGAGCAGTTCTTC. The chain couples TRBV6-6 to TRBJ2-1; no reliable D call. The CDR3 runs 11 residues. CDR1 and CDR2 (germline): MNHNY, SVGAGI (reference sequence). V was cut by 5 bases and J by 10 bases, with 9 bases left in between.

This clonotype has only a few counts. The gene calls are TRBV9 and TRBJ2-5; 8 bases align to TRBD2. This CDR3 is 16 amino acids long. Germline CDR1 reads SGDLS; CDR2 reads YYNGEE. The J segment lost 0 bases and the V segment lost 4 bases, leaving 8 bases of the junction unmatched. The CDR3 here is CASSPGGALYQETQYF. The CDR3 coding sequence is TGTGCCAGCAGCCCCGGGGGGGCCTTATACCAAGAGACCCAGTACTTC. The entire variable domain, with the rest obtained from reference TRBV9 and TRBJ2-5, is as follows: DSGVTQTPKHLITATGQRVTLRCSPRSGDLSVYWYQQSLDQGLQFLIQYYNGEERAKGNILERFSAQQFPDLHSELNLSSLELGDSALYFCASSPGGALYQETQYFGPGTRLLVL.

This chain connects TRBV10-3 to TRBJ2-1; tentatively, D is TRBD2 (6 bases). The CDR3 is 14 amino acids. Germline V CDR1 and CDR2: ENHRY, SYGVKD. The V end lost 4 bases, the J end lost 5 bases, and 12 bases lay between the germline ends. The CDR3 DNA reads as TGTGCCATCAGTGGGGCGGGAAGACACAATGAGCAGTTCTTC. It encodes CAISGAGRHNEQFF.

The chain combines TRBV7-9 with TRBJ2-7, with D hard to call. Germline CDR1 and CDR2: SEHNR and FQNEAQ (reference sequence). The CDR3 contains 15 residues. Trimming removed 5 bases at V and 5 bases at J, with 19 bases between. Here the CDR3 reads CASSPVDGGDNEQYF. The CDR3 bases are TGTGCCAGCAGCCCTGTTGACGGCGGAGATAACGAGCAGTACTTC.

V usage is TRBV29-1 and J usage is TRBJ2-1; D ambiguous. Trimming removed 0 bases at V and 0 bases at J, with 15 bases between. The CDR3 sequence is 17 residues long. Germline values: CDR1 SQVTM, CDR2 ANQGSEA. The CDR3 loop is CSVEDWDERSSYNEQFF. The DNA of the CDR3 is TGCAGCGTTGAAGATTGGGATGAGCGTAGCTCCTACAATGAGCAGTTCTTC.

V usage is TRBV19 and J usage is TRBJ1-1; no clear D gene. This CDR3 has 14 residues. V was shortened by 5 bases and J by 6 bases, with 16 bases between the two germline ends. CDR1 is LNHDA, CDR2 SQIVND, per germline (reference sequence). CDR3 sequence (DNA): TGTGCCAGTAGTTGGTCCCGGGGAATCCCTGAAGCTTTCTTT. Translated, it gives CASSWSRGIPEAFF.

The rearrangement joins TRBV30 to TRBJ2-1; 7 bases are shared with TRBD2. The CDR3 spans 13 residues. The J segment lost 3 bases and the V segment lost 8 bases, leaving 7 bases of the junction unmatched. Germline loops: CDR1 GTSNPN, CDR2 SVGIG (reference sequence). DNA for the CDR3: TGTGCCCTAACCGGGACTAACTACAATGAGCAGTTCTTC. This gives the protein CALTGTNYNEQFF.

The V and J genes are TRBV7-8 and TRBJ2-1; TRBD1 matches 11 bases. The CDR3 has 16 residues. Germline V gene data show CDR1 as SGHVS and CDR2 as FQNEAQ. Germline trimming cut 1 base from V and 6 bases from J; bases unmatched to any gene: 5. This CDR3 reads CASSLGGQGASNEQFF. The CDR3 nucleotides read TGTGCCAGCAGCTTAGGCGGACAGGGGGCGAGCAATGAGCAGTTCTTC.

The rearrangement joins TRBV7-8 to TRBJ2-5; unclear D gene. The CDR3 is 16 residues long. Germline V gene lookup returns CDR1 SGHVS and CDR2 FQNEAQ. V gave up 0 bases and J gave up 2 bases, with 13 bases separating them. The CDR3 sequence: CASSLAPPAVQETQYF. The CDR3 bases are TGTGCCAGCAGCTTAGCCCCACCTGCGGTTCAAGAGACCCAGTACTTC.

The chain links TRBV12-3 or TRBV12-4 to TRBJ1-2, with D tentatively TRBD1 (5 bases). The CDR3 has 14 amino acids. The V gene lost 2 bases and the J gene lost 7 bases, with 14 bases spanning the gap. In nucleotides, the CDR3 is TGTGCCAGCAGTTTAAAGGGCAGGGCATTTGGCTACACCTTC. Translating it yields CASSLKGRAFGYTF.